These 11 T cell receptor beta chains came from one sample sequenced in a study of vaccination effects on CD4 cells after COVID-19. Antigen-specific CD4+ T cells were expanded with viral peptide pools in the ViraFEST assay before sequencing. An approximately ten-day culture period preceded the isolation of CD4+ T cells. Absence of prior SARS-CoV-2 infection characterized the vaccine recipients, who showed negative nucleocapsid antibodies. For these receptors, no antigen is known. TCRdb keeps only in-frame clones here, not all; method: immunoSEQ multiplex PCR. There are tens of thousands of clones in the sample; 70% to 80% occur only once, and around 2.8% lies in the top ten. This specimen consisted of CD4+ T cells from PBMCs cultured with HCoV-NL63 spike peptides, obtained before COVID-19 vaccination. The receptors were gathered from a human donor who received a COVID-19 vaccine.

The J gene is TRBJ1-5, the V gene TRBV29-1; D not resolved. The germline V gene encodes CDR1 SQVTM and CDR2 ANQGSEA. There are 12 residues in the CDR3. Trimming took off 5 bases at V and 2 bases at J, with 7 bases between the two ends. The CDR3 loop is CSVTLGNQPQHF. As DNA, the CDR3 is TGCAGCGTTACTTTGGGCAATCAGCCCCAGCATTTT. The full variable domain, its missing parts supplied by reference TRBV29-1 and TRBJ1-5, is SAVISQKPSRDICQRGTSLTIQCQVDSQVTMMFWYRQQPGQSLTLIATANQGSEATYESGFVIDKFPISRPNLTFSTLTVSNMSPEDSSIYLCSVTLGNQPQHFGDGTRLSIL.

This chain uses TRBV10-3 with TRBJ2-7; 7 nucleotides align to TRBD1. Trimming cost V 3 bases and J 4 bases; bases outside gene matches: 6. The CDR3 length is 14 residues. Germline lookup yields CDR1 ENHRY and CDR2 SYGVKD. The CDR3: CAISDLGQSYEQYV. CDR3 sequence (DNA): TGTGCCATCAGTGACCTGGGACAGTCATACGAGCAGTACGTC.

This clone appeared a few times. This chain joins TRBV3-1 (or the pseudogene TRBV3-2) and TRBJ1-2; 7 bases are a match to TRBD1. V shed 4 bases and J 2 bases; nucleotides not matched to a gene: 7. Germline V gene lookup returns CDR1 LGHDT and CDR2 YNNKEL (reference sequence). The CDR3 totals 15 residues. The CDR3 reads CASSPSDRVNYGYTF. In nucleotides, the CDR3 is TGTGCCAGCAGCCCGTCCGACAGGGTAAACTATGGCTACACCTTC.

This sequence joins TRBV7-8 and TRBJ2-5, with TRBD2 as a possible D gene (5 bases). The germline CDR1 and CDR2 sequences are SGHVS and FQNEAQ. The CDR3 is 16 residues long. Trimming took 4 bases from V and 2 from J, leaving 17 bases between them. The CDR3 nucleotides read TGTGCCAGCAGCTCCATCCCCCGGGGTGCACAAGAGACCCAGTACTTC. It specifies CASSSIPRGAQETQYF.

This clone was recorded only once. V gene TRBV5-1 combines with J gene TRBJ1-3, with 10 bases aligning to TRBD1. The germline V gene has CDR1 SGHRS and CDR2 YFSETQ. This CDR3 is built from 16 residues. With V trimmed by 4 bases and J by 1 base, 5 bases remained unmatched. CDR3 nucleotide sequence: TGCGCCAGCAGCCTAAGACAGGGGGCATCTGGAAACACCATATATTTT. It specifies CASSLRQGASGNTIYF.

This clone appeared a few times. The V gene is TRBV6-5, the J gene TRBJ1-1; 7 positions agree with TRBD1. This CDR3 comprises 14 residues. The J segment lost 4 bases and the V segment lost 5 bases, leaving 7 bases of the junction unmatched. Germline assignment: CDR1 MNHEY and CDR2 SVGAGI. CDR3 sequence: CASSPNRGGTEAFF. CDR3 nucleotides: TGTGCCAGCAGTCCGAACAGGGGCGGCACTGAAGCTTTCTTT.

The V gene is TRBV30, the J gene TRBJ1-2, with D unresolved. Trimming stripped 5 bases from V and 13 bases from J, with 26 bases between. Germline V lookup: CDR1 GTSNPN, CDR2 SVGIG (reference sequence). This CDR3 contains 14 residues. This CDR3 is CAWDPPDRRPLGTF. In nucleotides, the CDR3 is TGTGCCTGGGATCCTCCTGACCGACGCCCGCTTGGCACCTTC.

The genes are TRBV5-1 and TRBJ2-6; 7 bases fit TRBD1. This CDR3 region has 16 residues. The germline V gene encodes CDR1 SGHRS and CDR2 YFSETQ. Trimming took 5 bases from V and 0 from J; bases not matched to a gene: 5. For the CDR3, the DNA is TGCGCCAGCAGTTTGACAGGGAACTCTGGGGCCAACGTCCTGACTTTC. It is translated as CASSLTGNSGANVLTF.

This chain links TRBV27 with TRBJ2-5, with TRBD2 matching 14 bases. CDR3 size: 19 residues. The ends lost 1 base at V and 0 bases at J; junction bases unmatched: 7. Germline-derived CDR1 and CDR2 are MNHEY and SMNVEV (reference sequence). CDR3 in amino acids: CASSLFGLAGGGYQETQYF. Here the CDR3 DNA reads TGTGCCAGCAGTTTATTCGGACTAGCGGGGGGCGGGTACCAAGAGACCCAGTACTTC.

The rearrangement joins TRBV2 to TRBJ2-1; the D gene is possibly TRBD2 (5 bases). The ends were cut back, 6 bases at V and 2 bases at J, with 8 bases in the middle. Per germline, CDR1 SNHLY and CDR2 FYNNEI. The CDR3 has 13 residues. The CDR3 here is CASSGVAYNEQFF. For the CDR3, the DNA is TGTGCCAGCAGCGGGGTTGCCTACAATGAGCAGTTCTTC.

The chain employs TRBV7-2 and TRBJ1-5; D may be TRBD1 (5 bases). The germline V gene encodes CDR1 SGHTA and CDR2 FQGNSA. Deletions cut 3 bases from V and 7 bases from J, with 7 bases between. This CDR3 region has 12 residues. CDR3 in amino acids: CASSFRGQPQHF. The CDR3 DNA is TGTGCCAGCAGCTTTCGGGGCCAGCCCCAGCATTTT.